This record concerns one T cell receptor beta chain sequence. The target of this receptor is not known. One base away there is no much larger clone; base qualities are not given. Via the germline V gene (reference sequence), CDR1 is LNHDA and CDR2 SQIVND. The cysteine opens and the phenylalanine closes a CDR3 of 11 amino acids. Only CDR3 DNA is held: 33 bases, read in frame from base 1. V is cut back by 6 bases and J by 10 bases, with 4 bases in the junction unmatched. The goal of deep resolution MiSeq sequencing was a depth between 1 in 1 million and 1 in 200,000 T cells, and coverage averaged 10x per clonotype. The immunoSEQ hsTCRB Kit was used to generate the TCR beta libraries. The original pipeline was this. ImmunoSEQ Data Assistant and ImmunoSEQ Analyzer were used for data analysis, and V, D and J genes were assigned according to IMGT definitions. Clonality, with values ranging from 0 to 1, was calculated as one minus the normalized Shannon entropy of productive rearrangement frequencies. Only overrepresented clonotypes making up at least 0.05% of each patient's repertoire were included in the public clonotype analysis. Thirteen repertoires from age-matched healthy donors, obtained from immuneACCESS, served as clonality controls. This immuneACCESS table, as held by TCRdb, lists in-frame sequences with V and J called but not all clones. Of the missing ones, under half trace to an unresolved V gene in checked studies; the others have no known cause. The D gene and trimming were derived from the DNA, and the V and J assignments and clone size from that table. The sample yields 150,000 or so clones; more than 70% were counted once. Together, the top ten hold 7.5% to 9% of the sample.

The data are from a study of cytotoxic CD8 clonotypes in ibrutinib-treated CLL (dated by TCRdb to the early 2020s). Turning to the overall study: The cohort was composed of 11 relapsed/refractory and approximately 14 treatment-naive patients; IGHV unmutated status was identified in roughly 18 patients. Partial responses were observed in roughly 25 patients and complete responses in 2; after a median follow-up of around 68 months, remission was maintained in approximately 14 patients and progression was observed in 12. Samples at response were collected after a median of about twelve months of treatment, with a range of about 6 to 40 months. On average, each sample yielded 270,000 or so productive templates and under 95,000 productive rearrangements. Longitudinal samples were available for about 30% of the 86 trial participants. Cryopreserved peripheral blood mononuclear cells were obtained prior to treatment, at the time of response, and at either disease progression or sustained remission. Patients were still on ibrutinib when every remission and progressive disease sample was collected.

Roughly 2 micrograms of genomic DNA were extracted from cryopreserved PBMCs for TCR beta library preparation. High-throughput TCR beta sequencing was performed on longitudinal blood samples from CLL patients receiving ibrutinib monotherapy. The patients took part in an open-label, single-center phase 2 trial of ibrutinib monotherapy. Summary of the overall study and its limitations: Public clonotypes were rare and either contracted or stayed stable during treatment, and the rise in clonality at ibrutinib response reflected the expansion of private clonotypes. Sampling times were not matched between sustained-remission and progressing patients, and lymph node repertoires were not studied. Baseline clonality exceeded that of age-matched healthy donors and correlated strongly with circulating CD8+ T-cell counts. Clonality increased at ibrutinib response, stayed stable in sustained remission, and fell back toward baseline at progression.

The sequence derives from a human donor with chronic lymphocytic leukemia. The V and J genes are TRBV19 and TRBJ1-1; 8 junctional bases match TRBD1. Sequenced here: PBMCs, sampled after 36 months of ibrutinib treatment. The DNA is TGTGCCAGTAGACTCGGACAGGGAGCTTTCTTT. Protein translation: CASRLGQGAFF.